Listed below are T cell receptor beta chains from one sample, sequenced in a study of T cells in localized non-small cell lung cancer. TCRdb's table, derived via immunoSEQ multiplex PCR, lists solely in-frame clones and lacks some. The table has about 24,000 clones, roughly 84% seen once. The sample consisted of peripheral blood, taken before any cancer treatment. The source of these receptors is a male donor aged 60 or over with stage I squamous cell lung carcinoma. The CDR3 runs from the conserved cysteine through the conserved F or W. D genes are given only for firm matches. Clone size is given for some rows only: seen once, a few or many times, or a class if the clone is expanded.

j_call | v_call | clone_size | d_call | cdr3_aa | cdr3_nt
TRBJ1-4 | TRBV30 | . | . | CAWSAGPGQEKLFF | TGTGCCTGGAGTGCCGGGCCAGGGCAAGAAAAACTGTTTTTT
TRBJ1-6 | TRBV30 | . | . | CAWNDRSYNSPLHF | TGTGCCTGGAATGACAGGAGTTATAATTCACCCCTCCACTTT
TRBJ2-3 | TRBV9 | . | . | CASSVESGGGTDTQYF | TGTGCCAGCAGCGTAGAATCGGGTGGGGGCACAGATACGCAGTATTTT
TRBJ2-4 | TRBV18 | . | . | CASSPPDQGNIQYF | TGTGCCAGCTCACCACCGGACCAGGGGAACATTCAGTACTTC
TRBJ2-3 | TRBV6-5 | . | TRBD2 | CASSYRLAGTDTQYF | TGTGCCAGCAGTTACCGTCTAGCGGGTACAGATACGCAGTATTTT
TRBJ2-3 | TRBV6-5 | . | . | CASRPGWGDTDTQYF | TGTGCCAGCAGACCAGGGTGGGGGGACACAGATACGCAGTATTTT
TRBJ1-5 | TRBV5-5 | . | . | CASSKLRRDQPQHF | TGTGCCAGCAGCAAATTAAGGAGGGACCAGCCCCAGCATTTT
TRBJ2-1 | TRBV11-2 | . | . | CASSFGPSSYNEQFF | TGTGCCAGCAGCTTTGGACCCTCGTCCTACAATGAGCAGTTCTTC
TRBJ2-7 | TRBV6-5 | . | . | CASRAGGLFEQYF | TGTGCCAGCCGGGCAGGAGGTTTGTTCGAGCAGTACTTC
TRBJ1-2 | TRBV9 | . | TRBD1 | CASSGTGYGYTF | TGTGCCAGCAGTGGGACAGGCTATGGCTACACCTTC
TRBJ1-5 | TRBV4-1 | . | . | CASSQVQQDGNQPQHF | TGCGCCAGCAGCCAAGTGCAACAGGATGGCAATCAGCCCCAGCATTTT
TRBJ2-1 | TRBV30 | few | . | CAWSTPMGGEQFF | TGTGCCTGGAGTACGCCGATGGGAGGTGAGCAGTTCTTC
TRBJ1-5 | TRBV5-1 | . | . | CASSPVAGGNQPQHF | TGCGCCAGCAGCCCTGTGGCAGGGGGCAATCAGCCCCAGCATTTT
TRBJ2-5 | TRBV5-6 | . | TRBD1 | CASSSPRDREGSETQYF | TGTGCCAGCAGCTCTCCCCGGGACAGGGAAGGGTCGGAGACCCAGTACTTC
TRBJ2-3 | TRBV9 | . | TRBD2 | CASSPHGVAGIRTDTQYF | TGTGCCAGCAGCCCCCATGGGGTAGCGGGGATCCGCACAGATACGCAGTATTTT
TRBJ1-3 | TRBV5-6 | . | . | CASSLMRLSGNTIYF | TGTGCCAGCAGCTTGATGAGACTCTCTGGAAACACCATATATTTT
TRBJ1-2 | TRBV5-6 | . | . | CASSFRTAGGNYGYTF | TGTGCCAGCAGCTTTAGGACAGCCGGAGGAAACTATGGCTACACCTTC
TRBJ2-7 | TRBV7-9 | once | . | CASSIGSRVGEQYF | TGTGCCAGCAGCATTGGATCAAGGGTTGGAGAGCAGTACTTC
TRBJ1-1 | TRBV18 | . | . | CASSPLLGPAENTEAFF | TGTGCCAGCTCACCACTCCTCGGGCCGGCGGAGAACACTGAAGCTTTCTTT
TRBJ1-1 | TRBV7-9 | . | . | CASSLEAMNTEAFF | TGTGCCAGCAGCTTAGAAGCAATGAACACTGAAGCTTTCTTT
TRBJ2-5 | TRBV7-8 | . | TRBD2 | CASSSSPGLAGGQYF | TGTGCCAGCAGCTCTTCTCCGGGACTAGCGGGGGGACAGTACTTC
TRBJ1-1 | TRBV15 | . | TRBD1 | CATSRDVDREYTEAFF | TGTGCCACCAGCAGAGACGTGGACAGGGAATACACTGAAGCTTTCTTT
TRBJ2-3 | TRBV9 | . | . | CASSVLAAGTDTQYF | TGTGCCAGCAGCGTCTTAGCGGCGGGCACAGATACGCAGTATTTT
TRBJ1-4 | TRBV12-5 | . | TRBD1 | CASGGTATNEKLFF | TGTGCTAGTGGGGGGACAGCAACTAATGAAAAACTGTTTTTT
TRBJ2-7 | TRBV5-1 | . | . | CASSKDRVYEQYF | TGCGCCAGCAGCAAGGACAGAGTGTACGAGCAGTACTTC
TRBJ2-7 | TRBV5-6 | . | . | CASSHISTRSWEQYF | TGTGCCAGCAGCCATATCAGTACCCGATCTTGGGAGCAGTACTTC
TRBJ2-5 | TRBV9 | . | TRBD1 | CASSAREGGVETQYF | TGTGCCAGCAGCGCCCGAGAAGGGGGCGTGGAGACCCAGTACTTC
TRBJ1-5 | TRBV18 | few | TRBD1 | CASSRNQGAGGQPQHF | TGTGCCAGCTCACGAAATCAGGGGGCGGGCGGTCAGCCCCAGCATTTT
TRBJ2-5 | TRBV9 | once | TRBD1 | CASSAGTVQETQYF | TGTGCCAGCAGCGCAGGGACAGTCCAAGAGACCCAGTACTTC
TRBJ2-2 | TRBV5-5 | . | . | CASSLNSWADGEPFF | TGTGCCAGCAGCTTAAACTCTTGGGCAGACGGGGAGCCGTTTTTT
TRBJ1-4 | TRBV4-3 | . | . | CASSQDGQVTGNEKLFF | TGCGCCAGCAGCCAAGATGGGCAGGTGACGGGGAATGAAAAACTGTTTTTT
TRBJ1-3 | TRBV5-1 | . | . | CASSSTQGYSGNTIYF | TGCGCCAGCAGCTCCACACAGGGCTACTCTGGAAACACCATATATTTT
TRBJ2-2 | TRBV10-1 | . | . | CASRSSANTGELFF | TGCGCCAGCCGTTCATCCGCGAACACCGGGGAGCTGTTTTTT
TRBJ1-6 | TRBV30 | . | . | CAWRGNINSPLHF | TGTGCCTGGAGAGGGAATATCAATTCACCCCTCCACTTT
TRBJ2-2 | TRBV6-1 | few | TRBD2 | CASTGLAPTGELFF | TGTGCCAGCACTGGACTAGCACCCACCGGGGAGCTGTTTTTT
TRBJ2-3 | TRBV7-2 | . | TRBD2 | CASSLQTSGGSTDTQYF | TGTGCCAGCAGCTTACAAACTAGCGGGGGAAGCACAGATACGCAGTATTTT
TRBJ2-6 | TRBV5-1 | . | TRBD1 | CASSPRTGGVNVLTF | TGCGCCAGCAGCCCCAGGACAGGGGGCGTCAACGTCCTGACTTTC
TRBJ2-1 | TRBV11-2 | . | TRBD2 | CASSSAGGANNEQFF | TGTGCCAGCAGCTCGGCGGGGGGGGCAAACAATGAGCAGTTCTTC
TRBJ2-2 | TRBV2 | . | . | CASSETRTTGELFF | TGTGCCAGCAGTGAAACGAGGACTACCGGGGAGCTGTTTTTT
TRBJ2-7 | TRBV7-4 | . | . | CASSRASRELGVGYEQYF | TGTGCCAGCAGCAGGGCTAGCCGGGAGCTAGGGGTCGGCTACGAGCAGTACTTC
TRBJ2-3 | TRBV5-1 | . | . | CASSLSGTGDTQYF | TGCGCCAGCAGCTTAAGCGGGACAGGAGATACGCAGTATTTT
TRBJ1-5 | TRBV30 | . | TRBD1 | CAWSTRTGRTSQHF | TGTGCCTGGAGTACTAGGACAGGCCGCACGAGCCAGCATTTT
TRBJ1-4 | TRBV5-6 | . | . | CASSLRGYGEKLFF | TGTGCCAGCAGCTTGAGAGGGTATGGCGAAAAACTGTTTTTT
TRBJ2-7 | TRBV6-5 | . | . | CASRISYEQYF | TGTGCCAGCAGGATATCCTACGAGCAGTACTTC
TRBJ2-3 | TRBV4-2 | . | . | CASSQEKYTDTQYF | TGTGCCAGCAGCCAAGAGAAGTACACAGATACGCAGTATTTT
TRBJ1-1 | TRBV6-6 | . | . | CASSQGSPGGSTEAFF | TGTGCCAGCTCCCAGGGGAGTCCGGGAGGAAGCACTGAAGCTTTCTTT
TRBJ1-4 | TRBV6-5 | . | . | CASSRDTNDEKLFF | TGTGCCAGCAGTCGCGACACTAACGATGAAAAACTGTTTTTT
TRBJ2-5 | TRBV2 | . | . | CASSVGLIETQYF | TGTGCCAGCAGTGTCGGCCTTATAGAGACCCAGTACTTC
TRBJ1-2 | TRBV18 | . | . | CASSWGPEEGYTF | TGTGCCAGCTCATGGGGCCCGGAGGAGGGCTACACCTTC
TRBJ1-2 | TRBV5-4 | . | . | CASSPARSNYGYTF | TGTGCCAGCAGCCCCGCCCGATCTAACTATGGCTACACCTTC
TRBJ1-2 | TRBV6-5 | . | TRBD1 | CASSPTGEVGYTF | TGTGCCAGCAGCCCGACAGGGGAGGTTGGCTACACCTTC
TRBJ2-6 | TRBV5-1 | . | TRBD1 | CASSYYRGPGANVLTF | TGCGCCAGCAGCTATTACAGGGGTCCGGGGGCCAACGTCCTGACTTTC
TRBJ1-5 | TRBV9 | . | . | CASSVIPDQPQHF | TGTGCCAGCAGCGTAATCCCCGATCAGCCCCAGCATTTT